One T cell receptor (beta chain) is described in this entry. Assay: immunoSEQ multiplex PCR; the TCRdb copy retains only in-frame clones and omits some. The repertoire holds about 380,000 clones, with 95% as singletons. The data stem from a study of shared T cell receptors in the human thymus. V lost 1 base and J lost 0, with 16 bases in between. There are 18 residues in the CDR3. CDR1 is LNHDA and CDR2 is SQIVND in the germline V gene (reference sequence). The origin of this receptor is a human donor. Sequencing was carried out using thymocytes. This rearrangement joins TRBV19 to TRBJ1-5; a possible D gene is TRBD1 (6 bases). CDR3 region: CASSIGRTGFISNQPQHF. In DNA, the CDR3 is TGTGCCAGTAGTATAGGGCGAACAGGGTTTATTAGCAATCAGCCCCAGCATTTT. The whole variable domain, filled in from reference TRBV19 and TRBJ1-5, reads DGGITQSPKYLFRKEGQNVTLSCEQNLNHDAMYWYRQDPGQGLRLIYYSQIVNDFQKGDIAEGYSVSREKKESFPLTVTSAQKNPTAFYLCASSIGRTGFISNQPQHFGDGTRLSIL.